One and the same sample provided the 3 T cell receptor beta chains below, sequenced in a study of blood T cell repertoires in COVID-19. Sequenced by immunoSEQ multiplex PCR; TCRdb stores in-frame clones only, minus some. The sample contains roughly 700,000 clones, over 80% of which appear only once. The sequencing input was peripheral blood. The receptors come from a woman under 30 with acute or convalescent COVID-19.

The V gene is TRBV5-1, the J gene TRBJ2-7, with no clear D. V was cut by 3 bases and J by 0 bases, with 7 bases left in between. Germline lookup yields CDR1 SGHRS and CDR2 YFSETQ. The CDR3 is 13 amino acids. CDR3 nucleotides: TGCGCCAGCAGCTCGTCCGTCTCCTACGAGCAGTACTTC. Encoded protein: CASSSSVSYEQYF.

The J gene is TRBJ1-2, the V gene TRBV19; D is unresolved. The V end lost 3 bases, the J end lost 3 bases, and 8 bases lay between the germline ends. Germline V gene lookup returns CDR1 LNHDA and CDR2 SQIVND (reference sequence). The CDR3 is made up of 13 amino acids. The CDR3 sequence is CASSIDSDYGYTF. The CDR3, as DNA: TGTGCCAGTAGTATCGATAGTGACTATGGCTACACCTTC.

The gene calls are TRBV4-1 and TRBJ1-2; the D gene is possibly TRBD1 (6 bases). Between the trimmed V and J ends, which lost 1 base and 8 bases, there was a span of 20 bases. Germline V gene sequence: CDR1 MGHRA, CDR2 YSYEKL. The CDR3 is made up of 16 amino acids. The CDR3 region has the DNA TGCGCCAGCAGCCAAGCCGGACCTGGGGGGGCGCGGGGCTACACCTTC. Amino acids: CASSQAGPGGARGYTF.